This T cell receptor (beta chain) was observed in a study of blood T cell repertoires in COVID-19. The V segment lost 1 base and the J segment 0 bases; nucleotides outside the gene matches: 2. Germline V lookup: CDR1 SGHVS, CDR2 FNYEAQ. The CDR3 contains 16 residues. Only in-frame clones appear in the TCRdb table, and some are missing; sequencing was by immunoSEQ multiplex PCR. The sample shows some 190,000 clones, roughly 76% of them seen only once. The rearrangement uses TRBV7-6 and TRBJ1-3; 8 nucleotides align to TRBD1. The sample consisted of peripheral blood. The clonotype was recovered from a woman in her forties with COVID-19, enrolled during active disease. CDR3 region: CASSLGGQVSGNTIYF. As DNA, the CDR3 is TGTGCCAGCAGCTTAGGGGGACAGGTCTCTGGAAACACCATATATTTT. Full variable domain (rest looked up from reference TRBV7-6 and TRBJ1-3): GAGVSQSPRYKVTKRGQDVALRCDPISGHVSLYWYRQALGQGPEFLTYFNYEAQQDKSGLPNDRFSAERPEGSISTLTIQRTEQRDSAMYRCASSLGGQVSGNTIYFGEGSWLTVV.